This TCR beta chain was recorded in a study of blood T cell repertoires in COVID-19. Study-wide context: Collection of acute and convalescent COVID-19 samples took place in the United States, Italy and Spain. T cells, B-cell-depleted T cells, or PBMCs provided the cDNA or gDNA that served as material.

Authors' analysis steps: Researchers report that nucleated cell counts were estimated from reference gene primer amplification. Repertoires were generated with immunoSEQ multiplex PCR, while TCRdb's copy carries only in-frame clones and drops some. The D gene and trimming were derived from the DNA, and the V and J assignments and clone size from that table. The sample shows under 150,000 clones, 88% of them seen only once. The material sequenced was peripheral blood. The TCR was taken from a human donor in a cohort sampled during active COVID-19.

CDR3 nucleotide sequence: TGCAGCGTTGAAGTGTGGCGGGGGGCTAATGAGCAGTTCTTC. It codes for CSVEVWRGANEQFF. The rearrangement joins TRBV29-1 to TRBJ2-1; 8 nucleotides match TRBD2. Per germline, CDR1 SQVTM and CDR2 ANQGSEA. The V and J ends lost 1 base and 7 bases, in that order; junction bases with no gene match: 6. The CDR3 covers 14 residues.